The T cell receptor (beta chain) under discussion was sequenced for a study of cytomegalovirus exposure and HLA in healthy donors. This PCR relied on a set of 60 Vbeta primers and 13 Jbeta primers. TCRdb's table, derived via immunoSEQ multiplex PCR, lists solely in-frame clones and lacks some. Of approximately 130,000 clones in the sample, about 80% were seen once. CDR3 length equals 15 residues. Germline V gene lookup returns CDR1 SGHAT and CDR2 FQNNGV. The ends lost 1 base at V and 0 bases at J; junction bases unmatched: 1. The sequenced sample was PBMCs. The V gene is TRBV11-2, the J gene TRBJ2-3, with 7 bases fitting TRBD2. The sequence was collected from a man in his forties or fifties in good health and CMV-seronegative. For the CDR3, the DNA is TGTGCCAGCAGCTTAGCGGGAGGTAGCACAGATACGCAGTATTTT. This gives the protein CASSLAGGSTDTQYF.